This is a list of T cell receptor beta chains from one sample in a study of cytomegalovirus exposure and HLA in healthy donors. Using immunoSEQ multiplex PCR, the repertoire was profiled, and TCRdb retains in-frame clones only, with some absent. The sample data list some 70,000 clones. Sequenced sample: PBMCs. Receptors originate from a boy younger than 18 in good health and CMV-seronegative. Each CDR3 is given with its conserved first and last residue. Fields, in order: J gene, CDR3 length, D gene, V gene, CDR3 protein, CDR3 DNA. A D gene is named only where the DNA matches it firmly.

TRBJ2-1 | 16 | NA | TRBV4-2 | CASSQVPADSANEQFF | TGTGCCAGCAGCCAAGTTCCTGCGGACTCAGCCAATGAGCAGTTCTTC
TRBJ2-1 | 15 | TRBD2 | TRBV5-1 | CASSLASGALNEQFF | TGCGCCAGCAGCTTGGCTAGCGGGGCCCTGAATGAGCAGTTCTTC
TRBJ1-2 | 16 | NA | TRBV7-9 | CASSSRDRQLNYGYTF | TGTGCCAGCAGCTCACGTGACAGACAGCTTAACTATGGCTACACCTTC
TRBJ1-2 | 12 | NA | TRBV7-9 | CASSREGWGYTF | TGTGCCAGCAGCCGAGAGGGCTGGGGCTACACCTTC
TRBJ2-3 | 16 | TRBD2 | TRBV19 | CASSSMTSGGTDTQYF | TGTGCCAGTAGTTCCATGACTAGCGGGGGCACAGATACGCAGTATTTT
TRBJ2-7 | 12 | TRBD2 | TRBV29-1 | CSVGLAGNEQYF | TGCAGCGTAGGACTAGCGGGAAACGAGCAGTACTTC
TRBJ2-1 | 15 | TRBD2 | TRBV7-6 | CASRARTSGHNEQFF | TGTGCCAGCCGCGCCCGGACTAGCGGTCACAATGAGCAGTTCTTC
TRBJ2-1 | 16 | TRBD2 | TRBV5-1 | CASSFLAGGSYNEQFF | TGCGCCAGCAGCTTCCTCGCGGGGGGCTCCTACAATGAGCAGTTCTTC
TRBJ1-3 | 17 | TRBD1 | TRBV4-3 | CASSQTTGGLSGNTIYF | TGCGCCAGCAGCCAAACCACAGGGGGCCTCTCTGGAAACACCATATATTTT
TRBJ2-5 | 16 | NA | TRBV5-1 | CASSSGLAEPLETQYF | TGCGCCAGCAGCTCGGGCTTAGCGGAGCCCCTGGAGACCCAGTACTTC
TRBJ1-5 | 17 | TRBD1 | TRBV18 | CASSLDYAGTVNQPQHF | TGTGCCAGCTCACTGGATTACGCCGGGACAGTTAATCAGCCCCAGCATTTT
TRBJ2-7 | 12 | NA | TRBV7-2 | CASSSNLAKQYF | TGTGCCAGCAGCTCAAACCTAGCGAAGCAGTACTTC
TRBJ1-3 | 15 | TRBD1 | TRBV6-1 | CASSADRLRGNTIYF | TGTGCCAGCAGTGCGGACAGGTTAAGGGGAAACACCATATATTTT
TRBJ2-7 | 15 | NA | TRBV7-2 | CASSLLGLVSVEQYF | TGTGCCAGCAGCTTATTAGGCCTAGTATCGGTCGAGCAGTACTTC
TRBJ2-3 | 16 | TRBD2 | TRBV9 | CASSVTSGGATDTQYF | TGTGCCAGCAGCGTTACTAGCGGGGGGGCGACAGATACGCAGTATTTT
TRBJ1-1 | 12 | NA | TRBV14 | CASSQDYREAFF | TGTGCCAGCAGCCAAGATTACAGAGAGGCTTTCTTT
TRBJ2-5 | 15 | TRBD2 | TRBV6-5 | CASSWVSGRGETQYF | TGTGCCAGCAGTTGGGTTAGCGGGAGGGGAGAGACCCAGTACTTC
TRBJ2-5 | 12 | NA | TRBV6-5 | CASKRDQETQYF | TGTGCCAGCAAACGGGACCAAGAGACCCAGTACTTC
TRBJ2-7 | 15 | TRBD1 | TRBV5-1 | CASSLEGQGSYEQYF | TGCGCCAGCAGCTTGGAGGGACAGGGGTCGTACGAGCAGTACTTC
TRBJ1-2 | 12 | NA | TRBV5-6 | CASSGNRLSNTF | TGTGCCAGCAGCGGAAACAGGTTAAGCAACACCTTC
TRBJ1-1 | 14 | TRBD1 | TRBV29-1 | CSVAAGGVNTEAFF | TGCAGCGTTGCGGCAGGGGGCGTGAACACTGAAGCTTTCTTT
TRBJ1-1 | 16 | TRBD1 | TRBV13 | CASSSLPGQGGTEAFF | TGTGCCAGCAGCTCCCTTCCGGGACAGGGGGGCACTGAAGCTTTCTTT
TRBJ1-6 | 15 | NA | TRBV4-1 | CASSRQQDTNSPLHF | TGCGCCAGCAGCCGCCAACAGGATACTAATTCACCCCTCCACTTT
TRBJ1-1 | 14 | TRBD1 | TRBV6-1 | CASSFDRGNTEAFF | TGTGCCAGCAGTTTTGACAGGGGGAACACTGAAGCTTTCTTT
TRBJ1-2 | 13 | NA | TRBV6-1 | CASSVRTVDGYTF | TGTGCCAGCAGTGTACGGACAGTTGATGGCTACACCTTC
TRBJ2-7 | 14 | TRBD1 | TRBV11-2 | CASSLGTGYYEQYF | TGTGCCAGCAGCTTAGGGACAGGTTACTACGAGCAGTACTTC
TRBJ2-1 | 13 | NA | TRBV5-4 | CASSLRASNEQFF | TGTGCCAGCAGCTTGAGAGCGTCAAATGAGCAGTTCTTC
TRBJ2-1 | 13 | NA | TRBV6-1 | CASSETRGLGQFF | TGTGCCAGCAGTGAAACCAGGGGCCTTGGGCAGTTCTTC
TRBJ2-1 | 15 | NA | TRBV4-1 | CASSQGGLRDNEQFF | TGCGCCAGCAGCCAAGGCGGTCTCAGGGACAATGAGCAGTTCTTC
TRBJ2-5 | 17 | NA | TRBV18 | CASSPQLSTGGEETQYF | TGTGCCAGCTCACCACAGCTTTCAACAGGGGGGGAAGAGACCCAGTACTTC
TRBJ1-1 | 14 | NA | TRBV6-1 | CASSVLGVATEAFF | TGTGCCAGCAGTGTCCTCGGGGTTGCAACTGAAGCTTTCTTT
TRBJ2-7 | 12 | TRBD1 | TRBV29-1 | CSVADRDYEQYF | TGCAGCGTAGCGGACAGGGACTACGAGCAGTACTTC
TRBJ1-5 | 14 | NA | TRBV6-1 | CASSEERGGQPQHF | TGTGCCAGCAGTGAAGAGCGGGGGGGGCAGCCCCAGCATTTT
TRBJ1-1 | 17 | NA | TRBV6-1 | CASSEIHRVGWDTEAFF | TGTGCCAGCAGTGAAATTCACCGGGTCGGATGGGACACTGAAGCTTTCTTT
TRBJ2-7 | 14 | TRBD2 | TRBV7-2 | CASRRTSGAYEQYF | TGTGCCAGCAGACGGACTAGCGGGGCCTACGAGCAGTACTTC
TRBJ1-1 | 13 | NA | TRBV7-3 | CASSIQGNTEAFF | TGTGCCAGCAGCATCCAGGGGAACACTGAAGCTTTCTTT
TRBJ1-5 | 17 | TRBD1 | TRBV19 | CASSNFGQGRLNQPQHF | TGTGCCAGTAGTAATTTTGGACAGGGGCGCCTCAATCAGCCCCAGCATTTT
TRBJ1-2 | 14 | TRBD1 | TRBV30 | CAWSVPTGWDGYTF | TGTGCCTGGAGTGTCCCGACAGGGTGGGACGGCTACACCTTC
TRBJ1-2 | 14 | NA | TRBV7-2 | CASSLNRVNYGYTF | TGTGCCAGCAGCTTAAACAGGGTGAACTATGGCTACACCTTC
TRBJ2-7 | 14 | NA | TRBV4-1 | CASSFSSANYEQYF | TGCGCCAGCAGCTTCTCTAGCGCCAACTACGAGCAGTACTTC
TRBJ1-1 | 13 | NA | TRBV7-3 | CASSLEGHTEAFF | TGTGCCAGCAGCTTGGAGGGCCACACTGAAGCTTTCTTT
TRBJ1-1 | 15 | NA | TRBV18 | CASFTAGPGDTEAFF | TGTGCCAGCTTCACAGCCGGGCCGGGGGACACTGAAGCTTTCTTT
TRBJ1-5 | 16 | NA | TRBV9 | CASSAAGGNGGQPQHF | TGTGCCAGCAGTGCGGCGGGCGGAAACGGGGGGCAGCCCCAGCATTTT
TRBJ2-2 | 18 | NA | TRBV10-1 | CASSNTILGGAITGELFF | TGCGCCAGCAGTAATACCATCCTAGGGGGGGCCATCACCGGGGAGCTGTTTTTT
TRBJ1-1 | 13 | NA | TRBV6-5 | CASSSGETTEAFF | TGTGCCAGCAGTTCAGGGGAGACCACTGAAGCTTTCTTT
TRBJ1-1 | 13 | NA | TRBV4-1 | CASSQVSFEGAFF | TGCGCCAGCAGCCAAGTGTCCTTTGAGGGAGCTTTCTTT
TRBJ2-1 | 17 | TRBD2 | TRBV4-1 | CASSPAVTGGPLNEQFF | TGCGCCAGCAGCCCAGCGGTGACGGGGGGGCCCCTAAATGAGCAGTTCTTC
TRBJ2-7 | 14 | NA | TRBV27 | CASSLLADSYEQYF | TGTGCCAGCAGTTTATTGGCGGACTCCTACGAGCAGTACTTC
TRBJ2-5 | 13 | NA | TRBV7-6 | CASSHGNRETQYF | TGTGCCAGCAGCCACGGGAATCGGGAGACCCAGTACTTC
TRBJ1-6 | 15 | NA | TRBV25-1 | CASSERGGTNSPLHF | TGTGCCAGCAGTGAACGCGGGGGAACCAATTCACCCCTCCACTTT
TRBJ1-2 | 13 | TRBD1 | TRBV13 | CASGGQGDYGYTF | TGTGCCAGCGGAGGACAGGGAGACTATGGCTACACCTTC
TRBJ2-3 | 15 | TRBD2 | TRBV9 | CASSASGGAGDTQYF | TGTGCCAGCAGCGCAAGCGGGGGGGCGGGAGATACGCAGTATTTT
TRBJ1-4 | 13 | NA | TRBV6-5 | CASSYALEAKLFF | TGTGCCAGCAGTTACGCCCTCGAGGCGAAACTGTTTTTT
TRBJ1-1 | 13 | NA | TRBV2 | CASSAEGHTEAFF | TGTGCCAGCAGTGCCGAGGGTCACACTGAAGCTTTCTTT
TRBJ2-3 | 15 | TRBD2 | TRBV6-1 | CASSETSGGTDTQYF | TGTGCCAGCAGTGAGACTAGCGGGGGCACAGATACGCAGTATTTT
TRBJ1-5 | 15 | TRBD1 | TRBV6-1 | CASSSDRGPDWPQHF | TGTGCCAGCAGTTCGGACAGGGGGCCGGACTGGCCCCAGCATTTT